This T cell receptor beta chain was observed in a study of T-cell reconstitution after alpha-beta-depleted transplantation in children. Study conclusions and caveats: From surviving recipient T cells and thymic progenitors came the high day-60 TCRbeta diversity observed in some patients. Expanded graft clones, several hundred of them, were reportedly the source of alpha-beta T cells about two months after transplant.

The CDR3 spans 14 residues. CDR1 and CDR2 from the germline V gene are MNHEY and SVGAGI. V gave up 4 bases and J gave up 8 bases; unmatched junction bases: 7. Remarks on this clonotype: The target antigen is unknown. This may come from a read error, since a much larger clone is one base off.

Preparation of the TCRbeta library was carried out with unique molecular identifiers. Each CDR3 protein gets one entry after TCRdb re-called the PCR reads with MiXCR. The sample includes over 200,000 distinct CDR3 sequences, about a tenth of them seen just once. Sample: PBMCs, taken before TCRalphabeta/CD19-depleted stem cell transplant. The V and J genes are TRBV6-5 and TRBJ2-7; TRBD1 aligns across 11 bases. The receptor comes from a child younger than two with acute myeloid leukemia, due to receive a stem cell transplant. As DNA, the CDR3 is TGTGCCAGCAGTTTTGGACAGGGGGCGTACAAGCAGTACTTC. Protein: CASSFGQGAYKQYF.